These T cell receptor beta chains were read from a single sample in a study of T cells expressing NK-cell markers. TCRdb re-called the 5' RACE reads and shows each CDR3 protein once, DNA omitted. This sample's table reports over 120,000 distinct CDR3 sequences. Sequenced sample: blood T cells: a sorted CD56 or NKG2C T cell subset, CD4+ or CD8+ T cells, or bulk PBMC T cells (not recorded which). These receptors originate from a man between 18 and 29 years old in good health. Both conserved end residues are part of each CDR3. Each record gives: V gene, clone size, J gene, CDR3 protein. Only some rows state a clone size, as once, few, many or a class for expanded clones.

v_gene: TRBV7-9; abundance: .; j_gene: TRBJ1-3; CDR3aa: CASTPIPLSGNTIYF
v_gene: TRBV7-9; abundance: .; j_gene: TRBJ2-2; CDR3aa: CASSTRGEELFF
v_gene: TRBV29-1; abundance: .; j_gene: TRBJ1-2; CDR3aa: CSVGPFFNGYTF
v_gene: TRBV7-8; abundance: .; j_gene: TRBJ2-1; CDR3aa: CATSGLAGDNEQFF
v_gene: TRBV3-1; abundance: .; j_gene: TRBJ2-3; CDR3aa: CASTPAQGSTDTQYF
v_gene: TRBV15; abundance: .; j_gene: TRBJ2-2; CDR3aa: CATSREPAGASGELFF
v_gene: TRBV20-1; abundance: .; j_gene: TRBJ2-3; CDR3aa: CSANSGQHGEADTQYF
v_gene: TRBV30; abundance: .; j_gene: TRBJ2-6; CDR3aa: CAWEETGANVLTF
v_gene: TRBV27; abundance: .; j_gene: TRBJ2-1; CDR3aa: CASNQGGRRNEQFF
v_gene: TRBV12-3/TRBV12-4; abundance: .; j_gene: TRBJ1-1; CDR3aa: CASSPRNRGADTEAFF
v_gene: TRBV19; abundance: .; j_gene: TRBJ2-1; CDR3aa: CATRLAGSFNEQFF
v_gene: TRBV5-1; abundance: .; j_gene: TRBJ2-1; CDR3aa: CASRSGSGEQFF
v_gene: TRBV7-9; abundance: .; j_gene: TRBJ2-7; CDR3aa: CASSLVFESDEQYF
v_gene: TRBV5-1; abundance: .; j_gene: TRBJ2-1; CDR3aa: CASSTDTIMSNEQFF
v_gene: TRBV12-3/TRBV12-4; abundance: .; j_gene: TRBJ2-2; CDR3aa: CASRREKTGELFF
v_gene: TRBV6-2/TRBV6-3; abundance: .; j_gene: TRBJ2-7; CDR3aa: CASSGMGQGFFYEQYF
v_gene: TRBV19; abundance: .; j_gene: TRBJ2-1; CDR3aa: CASSISWRGTYNEQFF
v_gene: TRBV29-1; abundance: .; j_gene: TRBJ2-1; CDR3aa: CSVESDSYNEQFF
v_gene: TRBV20-1; abundance: .; j_gene: TRBJ2-1; CDR3aa: CSARDPGSNNEQFF
v_gene: TRBV29-1; abundance: .; j_gene: TRBJ2-3; CDR3aa: CSVCRVSSTDTQYF
v_gene: TRBV20-1; abundance: .; j_gene: TRBJ1-4; CDR3aa: CSASEPGGLHEKLFF
v_gene: TRBV11-3; abundance: .; j_gene: TRBJ2-3; CDR3aa: CASSFTAGGLDTQYF
v_gene: TRBV12-3/TRBV12-4; abundance: .; j_gene: TRBJ2-7; CDR3aa: CASSPRTARLEQYF
v_gene: TRBV5-6; abundance: .; j_gene: TRBJ1-1; CDR3aa: CASSLWRGTEAFF
v_gene: TRBV28; abundance: medium-sized; j_gene: TRBJ2-3; CDR3aa: CASSLEASGADTQYF
v_gene: TRBV6-2/TRBV6-3; abundance: .; j_gene: TRBJ2-5; CDR3aa: CASSPKDRAQETQYF
v_gene: TRBV4-3; abundance: .; j_gene: TRBJ2-7; CDR3aa: CASSRKTSGSPEQYF
v_gene: TRBV6-5; abundance: .; j_gene: TRBJ1-5; CDR3aa: CASSSANQPQHF
v_gene: TRBV3-1; abundance: .; j_gene: TRBJ1-3; CDR3aa: CASSLWLEMSSGNTIYF
v_gene: TRBV19; abundance: .; j_gene: TRBJ2-7; CDR3aa: CASTAGGSNYEQYF
v_gene: TRBV5-1; abundance: .; j_gene: TRBJ2-1; CDR3aa: CASGLADNNEQFF
v_gene: TRBV27; abundance: .; j_gene: TRBJ2-1; CDR3aa: CASSLLGGGRENEQFF
v_gene: TRBV15; abundance: .; j_gene: TRBJ1-4; CDR3aa: CATSRNKASTNEKLFF
v_gene: TRBV7-8; abundance: .; j_gene: TRBJ2-1; CDR3aa: CASSLEPGQGAYEQFF
v_gene: TRBV7-2; abundance: .; j_gene: TRBJ2-7; CDR3aa: CASGYGGNSFYEQYF
v_gene: TRBV29-1; abundance: .; j_gene: TRBJ1-1; CDR3aa: CSVEKGRNTEAFF
v_gene: TRBV20-1; abundance: .; j_gene: TRBJ2-1; CDR3aa: CSASLAVLVEQFF
v_gene: TRBV5-5; abundance: .; j_gene: TRBJ2-7; CDR3aa: CASSLAPGVGSYEQYF
v_gene: TRBV20-1; abundance: .; j_gene: TRBJ2-1; CDR3aa: CSAREDGDFDNEQFF
v_gene: TRBV6-4; abundance: .; j_gene: TRBJ2-1; CDR3aa: CASSVRVNNEQFF
v_gene: TRBV12-3/TRBV12-4; abundance: .; j_gene: TRBJ2-2; CDR3aa: CASSLDGVGGELFF
v_gene: TRBV2; abundance: .; j_gene: TRBJ2-3; CDR3aa: CASKGRESADTQYF
v_gene: TRBV27; abundance: .; j_gene: TRBJ2-1; CDR3aa: CASRPLGVNEQFF
v_gene: TRBV30; abundance: .; j_gene: TRBJ2-7; CDR3aa: CAWSKSRMDRAYEQYF
v_gene: TRBV7-6; abundance: .; j_gene: TRBJ2-2; CDR3aa: CASSLSPGTGVAGELFF
v_gene: TRBV9; abundance: .; j_gene: TRBJ2-1; CDR3aa: CASSDGRAHNEQFF
v_gene: TRBV19; abundance: .; j_gene: TRBJ2-7; CDR3aa: CASSTGQSYEQYF
v_gene: TRBV14; abundance: .; j_gene: TRBJ2-3; CDR3aa: CASSPLAGVLDTDTQYF
v_gene: TRBV7-8; abundance: .; j_gene: TRBJ1-1; CDR3aa: CASRADGSMNTEAFF
v_gene: TRBV6-2/TRBV6-3; abundance: .; j_gene: TRBJ2-7; CDR3aa: CASSGDSGPTYEQYF
v_gene: TRBV29-1; abundance: .; j_gene: TRBJ2-7; CDR3aa: CSVEDGSGSTNPYEQYF
v_gene: TRBV12-3/TRBV12-4; abundance: .; j_gene: TRBJ1-1; CDR3aa: CASSDDWTGSKNTEAFF
v_gene: TRBV5-1; abundance: .; j_gene: TRBJ2-5; CDR3aa: CASSFTSGRESEETQYF
v_gene: TRBV24-1; abundance: .; j_gene: TRBJ2-5; CDR3aa: CATSVQGETQYF